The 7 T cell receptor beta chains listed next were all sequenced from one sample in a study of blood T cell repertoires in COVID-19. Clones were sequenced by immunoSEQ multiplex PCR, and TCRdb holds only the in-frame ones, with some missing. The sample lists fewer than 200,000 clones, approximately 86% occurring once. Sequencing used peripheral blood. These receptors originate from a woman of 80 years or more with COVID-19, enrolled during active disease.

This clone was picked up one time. The CDR3 region has the DNA TGTGCCAGTAAACAGGGCTCTTCCAATCAGCCCCAGCATTTT. Its translation is CASKQGSSNQPQHF. The rearrangement joins TRBV19 to TRBJ1-5, with D maybe TRBD1 (6 bases). Trimming pared 7 bases from V and 3 bases from J, leaving 13 bases between. Germline V gives CDR1 LNHDA, CDR2 SQIVND (reference sequence). The CDR3 is made up of 14 amino acids.

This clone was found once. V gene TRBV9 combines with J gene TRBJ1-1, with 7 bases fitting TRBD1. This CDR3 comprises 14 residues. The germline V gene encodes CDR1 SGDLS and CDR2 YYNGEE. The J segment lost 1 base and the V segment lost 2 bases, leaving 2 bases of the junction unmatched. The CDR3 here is CASSVRDRNTEAFF. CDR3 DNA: TGTGCCAGCAGCGTTAGGGACAGGAACACTGAAGCTTTCTTT.

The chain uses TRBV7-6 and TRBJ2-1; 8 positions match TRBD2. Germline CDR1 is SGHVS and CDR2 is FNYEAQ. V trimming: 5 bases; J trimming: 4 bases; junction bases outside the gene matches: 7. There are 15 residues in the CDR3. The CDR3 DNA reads TGTGCCAGCAGCACAACTAGCGGAAAGTACAATGAGCAGTTCTTC. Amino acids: CASSTTSGKYNEQFF.

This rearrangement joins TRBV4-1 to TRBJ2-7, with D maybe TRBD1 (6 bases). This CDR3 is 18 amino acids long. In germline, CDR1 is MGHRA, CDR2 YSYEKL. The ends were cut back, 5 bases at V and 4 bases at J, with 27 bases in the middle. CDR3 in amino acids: CASSEPSTGTRRQYEQYF. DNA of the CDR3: TGCGCCAGCAGCGAGCCCTCAACCGGGACAAGGAGGCAGTACGAGCAGTACTTC.

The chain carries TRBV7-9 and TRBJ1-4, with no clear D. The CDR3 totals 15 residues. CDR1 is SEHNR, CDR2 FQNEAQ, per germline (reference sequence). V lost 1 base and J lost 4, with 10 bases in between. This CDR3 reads CASSLDPLSNEKLFF. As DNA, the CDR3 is TGTGCCAGCAGCTTAGATCCCCTTAGTAATGAAAAACTGTTTTTT.

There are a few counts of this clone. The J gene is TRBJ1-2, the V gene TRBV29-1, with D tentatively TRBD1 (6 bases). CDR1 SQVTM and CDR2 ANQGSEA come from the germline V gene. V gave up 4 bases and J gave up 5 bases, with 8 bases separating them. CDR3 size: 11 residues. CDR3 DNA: TGCAGCGTTGTTACAGGGTATGGCTACACCTTC. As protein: CSVVTGYGYTF.

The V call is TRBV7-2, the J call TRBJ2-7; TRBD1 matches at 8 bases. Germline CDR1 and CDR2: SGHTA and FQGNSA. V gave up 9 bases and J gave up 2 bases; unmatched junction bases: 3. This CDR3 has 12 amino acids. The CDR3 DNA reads TGTGCCAGTGGACAGGGCGCCTACGAGCAGTACTTC. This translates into CASGQGAYEQYF.